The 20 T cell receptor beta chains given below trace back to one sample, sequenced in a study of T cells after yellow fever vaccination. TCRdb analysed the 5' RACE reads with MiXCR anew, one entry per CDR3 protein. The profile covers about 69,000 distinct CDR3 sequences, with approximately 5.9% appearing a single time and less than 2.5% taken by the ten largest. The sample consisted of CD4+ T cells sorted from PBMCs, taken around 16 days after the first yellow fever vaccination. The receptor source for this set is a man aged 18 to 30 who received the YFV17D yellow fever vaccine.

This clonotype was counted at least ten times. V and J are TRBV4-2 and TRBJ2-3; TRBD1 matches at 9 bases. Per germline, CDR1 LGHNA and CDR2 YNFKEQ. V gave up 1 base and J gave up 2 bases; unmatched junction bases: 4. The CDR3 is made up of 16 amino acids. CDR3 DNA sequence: TGTGCCAGCAGCCAAGGGGACAGGGCCGACACAGATACGCAGTATTTT. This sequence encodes CASSQGDRADTDTQYF.

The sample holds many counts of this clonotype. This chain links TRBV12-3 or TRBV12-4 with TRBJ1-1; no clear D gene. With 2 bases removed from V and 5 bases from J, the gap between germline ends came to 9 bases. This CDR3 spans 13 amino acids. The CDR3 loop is CASSLNLETEAFF. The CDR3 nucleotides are TGTGCCAGCAGTTTAAATCTGGAGACTGAAGCTTTCTTT.

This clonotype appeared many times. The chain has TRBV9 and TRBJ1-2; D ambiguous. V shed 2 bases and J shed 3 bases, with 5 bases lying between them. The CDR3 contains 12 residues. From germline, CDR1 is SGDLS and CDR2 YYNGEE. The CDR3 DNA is TGTGCCAGCAGCGTTTCGGACTATGGCTACACCTTC. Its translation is CASSVSDYGYTF.

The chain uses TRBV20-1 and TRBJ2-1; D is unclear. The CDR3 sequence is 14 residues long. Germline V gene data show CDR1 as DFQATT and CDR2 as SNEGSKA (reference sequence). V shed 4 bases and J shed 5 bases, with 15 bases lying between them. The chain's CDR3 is CSANNKGPDNEQFF. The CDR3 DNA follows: TGCAGTGCTAACAATAAAGGCCCCGACAATGAGCAGTTCTTC.

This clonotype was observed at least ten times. The CDR3 region has the DNA TGTGCCAGCAGCTTAGGGGCATTTCGGGCCTCCCGGAGGGAAATTGACATTCAGTACTTC. Its translation: CASSLGAFRASRREIDIQYF. V gene TRBV11-2 combines with J gene TRBJ2-4; maybe TRBD2 (6 bases). The CDR3 runs 20 residues. CDR1 and CDR2 (germline): SGHAT, FQNNGV. V was clipped by 1 base and J by 8 bases, with 30 bases between them.

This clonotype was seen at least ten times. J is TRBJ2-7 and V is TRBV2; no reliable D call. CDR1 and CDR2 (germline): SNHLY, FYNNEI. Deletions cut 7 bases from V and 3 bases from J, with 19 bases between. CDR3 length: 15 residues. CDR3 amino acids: CASTSLPESLYEQYF. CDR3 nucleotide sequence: TGTGCCAGCACGTCTCTTCCCGAGAGCCTCTACGAGCAGTACTTC.

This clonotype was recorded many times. For the CDR3, the DNA is TGTGCCAGCAGTCCGGGACAGGGGCTAGCAACTAATGAAAAACTGTTTTTT. Translation: CASSPGQGLATNEKLFF. This chain joins TRBV12-3 or TRBV12-4 and TRBJ1-4, with 10 bases identical to TRBD1. CDR3 length: 17 amino acids. Trimming took 5 bases from V and 0 from J; bases not matched to a gene: 6.

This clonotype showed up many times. This chain's CDR3 is CASSLWGFSGANVLTF. CDR3 in DNA: TGTGCCAGCAGTTTATGGGGGTTCTCTGGGGCCAACGTCCTGACTTTC. This chain uses TRBV28 with TRBJ2-6; D gene ambiguous. This CDR3 is 16 amino acids long. Germline CDR1 MDHEN, CDR2 SYDVKM. With 0 bases removed from V and 0 bases from J, the gap between germline ends came to 6 bases.

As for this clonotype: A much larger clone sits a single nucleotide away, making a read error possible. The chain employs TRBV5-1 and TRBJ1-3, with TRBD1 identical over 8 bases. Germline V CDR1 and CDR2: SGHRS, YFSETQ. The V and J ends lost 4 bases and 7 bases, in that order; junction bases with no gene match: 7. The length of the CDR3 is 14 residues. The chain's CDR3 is CASSPETGENTIYF. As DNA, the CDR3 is TGCGCCAGCAGCCCAGAGACAGGGGAGAACACCATATATTTT.

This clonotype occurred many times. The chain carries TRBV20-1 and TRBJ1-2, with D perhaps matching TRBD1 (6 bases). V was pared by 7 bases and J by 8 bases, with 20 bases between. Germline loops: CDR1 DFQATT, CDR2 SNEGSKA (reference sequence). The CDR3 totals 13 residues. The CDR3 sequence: CSVPGARGVGYTF. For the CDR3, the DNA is TGCAGTGTACCAGGGGCCCGGGGTGTAGGCTACACCTTC.

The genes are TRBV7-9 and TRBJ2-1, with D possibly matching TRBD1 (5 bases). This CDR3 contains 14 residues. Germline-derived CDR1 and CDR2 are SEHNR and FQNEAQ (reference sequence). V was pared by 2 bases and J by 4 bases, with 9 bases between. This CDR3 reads CASSLRTNYNEQFF. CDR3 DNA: TGTGCCAGCAGCTTAAGGACAAATTACAATGAGCAGTTCTTC.

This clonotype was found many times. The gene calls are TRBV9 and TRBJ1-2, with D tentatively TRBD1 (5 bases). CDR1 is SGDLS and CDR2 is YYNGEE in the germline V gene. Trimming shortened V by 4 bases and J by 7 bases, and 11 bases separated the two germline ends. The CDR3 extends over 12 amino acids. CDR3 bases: TGTGCCAGCAGCTTAACAGGCGTTGGCTACACCTTC. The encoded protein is CASSLTGVGYTF.

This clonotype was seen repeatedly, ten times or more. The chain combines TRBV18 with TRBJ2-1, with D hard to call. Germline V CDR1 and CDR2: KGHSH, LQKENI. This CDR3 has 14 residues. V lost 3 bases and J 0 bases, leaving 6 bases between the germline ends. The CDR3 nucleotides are TGTGCCAGCTCACCGGCTGGCTCCTACAATGAGCAGTTCTTC. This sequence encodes CASSPAGSYNEQFF.

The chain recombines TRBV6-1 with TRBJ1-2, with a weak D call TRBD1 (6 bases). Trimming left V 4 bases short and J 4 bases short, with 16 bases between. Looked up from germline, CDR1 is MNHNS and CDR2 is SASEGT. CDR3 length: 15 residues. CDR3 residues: CASSGEGGWGYGYTF. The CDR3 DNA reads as TGTGCCAGCAGTGGCGAGGGGGGCTGGGGCTATGGCTACACCTTC.

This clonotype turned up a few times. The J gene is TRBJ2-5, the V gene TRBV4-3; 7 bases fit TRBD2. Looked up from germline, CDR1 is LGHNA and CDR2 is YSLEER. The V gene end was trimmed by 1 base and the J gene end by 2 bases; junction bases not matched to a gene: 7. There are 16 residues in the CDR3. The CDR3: CASSQVGGGIQETQYF. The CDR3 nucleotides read TGCGCCAGCAGCCAAGTGGGGGGGGGGATACAAGAGACCCAGTACTTC.

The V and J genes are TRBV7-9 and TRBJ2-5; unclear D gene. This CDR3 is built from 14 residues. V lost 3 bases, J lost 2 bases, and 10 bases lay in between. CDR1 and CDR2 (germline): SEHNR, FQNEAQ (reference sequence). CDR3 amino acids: CASSLSWTQETQYF. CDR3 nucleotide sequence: TGTGCCAGCAGCTTGTCTTGGACGCAAGAGACCCAGTACTTC.

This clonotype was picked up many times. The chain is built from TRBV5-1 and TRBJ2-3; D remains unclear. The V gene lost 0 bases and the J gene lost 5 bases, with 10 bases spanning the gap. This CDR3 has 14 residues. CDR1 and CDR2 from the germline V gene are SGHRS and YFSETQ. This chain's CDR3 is CASSLVPTQDTQYF. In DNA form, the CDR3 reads TGCGCCAGCAGCTTGGTCCCAACCCAAGATACGCAGTATTTT. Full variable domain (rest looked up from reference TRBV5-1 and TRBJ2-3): KAGVTQTPRYLIKTRGQQVTLSCSPISGHRSVSWYQQTPGQGLQFLFEYFSETQRNKGNFPGRFSGRQFSNSRSEMNVSTLELGDSALYLCASSLVPTQDTQYFGPGTRLTVL.

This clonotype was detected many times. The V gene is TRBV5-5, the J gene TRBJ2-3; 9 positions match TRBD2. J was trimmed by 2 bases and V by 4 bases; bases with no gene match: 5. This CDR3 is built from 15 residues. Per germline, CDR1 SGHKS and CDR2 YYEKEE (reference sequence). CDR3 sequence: CASSLTSGATDTQYF. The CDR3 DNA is TGTGCCAGCAGCCTGACTAGCGGAGCCACAGATACGCAGTATTTT.

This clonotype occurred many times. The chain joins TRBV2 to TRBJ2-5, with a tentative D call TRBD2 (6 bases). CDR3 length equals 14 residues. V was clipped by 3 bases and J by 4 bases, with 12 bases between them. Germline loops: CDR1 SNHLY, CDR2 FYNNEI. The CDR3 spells CASSDRGIGETQYF. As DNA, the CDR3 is TGTGCCAGCAGTGACCGGGGGATTGGAGAGACCCAGTACTTC.

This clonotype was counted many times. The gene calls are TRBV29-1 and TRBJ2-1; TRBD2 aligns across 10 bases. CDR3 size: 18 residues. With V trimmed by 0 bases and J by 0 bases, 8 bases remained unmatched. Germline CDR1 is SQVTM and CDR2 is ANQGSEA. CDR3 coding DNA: TGCAGCGTTGAAGATCCCGTTAGCGGGGGGCCCTCCTACAATGAGCAGTTCTTC. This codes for CSVEDPVSGGPSYNEQFF.